Below, 2 T cell receptor beta chains from the same sample are listed, as sequenced in a study of blood T cell repertoires in COVID-19. The method was immunoSEQ multiplex PCR; TCRdb's version includes in-frame clones alone and lacks a portion of them. The sample shows 120,000 or so clones, roughly 85% of them seen only once. Sequencing was carried out using peripheral blood. Source of these receptors: a human donor in a cohort sampled during active COVID-19.

The gene calls are TRBV4-2 and TRBJ1-5; TRBD1 might be the D (5 bases). CDR3 length: 14 residues. V lost 1 base and J lost 3, with 7 bases in between. Per germline, CDR1 LGHNA and CDR2 YNFKEQ. The CDR3 coding sequence is TGTGCCAGCAGCCAAGTGGGGCCCAATCAGCCCCAGCATTTT. Translated: CASSQVGPNQPQHF.

CDR3 DNA sequence: TGTGCCAGCAGTTACGGACTAGCGGCCTTGACCCCCTCCTACGAGCAGTACTTC. As protein: CASSYGLAALTPSYEQYF. This sequence joins TRBV6-2 or TRBV6-3 and TRBJ2-7; 10 nucleotides match TRBD2. Germline CDR1 reads MNHEY; CDR2 reads SVGEGT. V trimming: 2 bases; J trimming: 0 bases; junction bases outside the gene matches: 10. CDR3 length equals 18 residues.